Listed below are T cell receptor beta chains from one sample, sequenced in a study of persistence of HIV-infected CD4 T cells. Some clones are missing from TCRdb's copy, which holds only in-frame ones; the method was immunoSEQ multiplex PCR. Of around 35,000 clones listed, about nine tenths are singletons. Their antigens remain unidentified. This specimen was CD4+ T cells sorted from PBMCs after approximately 19-hour stimulation, taken from a patient who received antiretroviral therapy. The receptors were gathered from an adult man with HIV who was CMV-seropositive. The CDR3 runs from the conserved cysteine through the conserved F or W. A D gene is named only where the DNA matches it firmly. Only some rows state a clone size, as once, few, many or a class for expanded clones.

d_gene: .; abundance: .; v_gene: TRBV7-2; j_gene: TRBJ1-5; CDR3nt: TGTGCCAGCAGCCAAGGGGGGACCAGCAATCAGCCCCAGCATTTT; CDR3aa: CASSQGGTSNQPQHF
d_gene: .; abundance: .; v_gene: TRBV6-5; j_gene: TRBJ2-5; CDR3nt: TGTGCCAGCAGTTCAGGGCCAGAGACCCAGTACTTC; CDR3aa: CASSSGPETQYF
d_gene: TRBD1; abundance: .; v_gene: TRBV5-1; j_gene: TRBJ2-7; CDR3nt: TGCGCCAGCAGCTTGGGGGGACAGGCCAAAACCGAGCAGTACTTC; CDR3aa: CASSLGGQAKTEQYF
d_gene: .; abundance: .; v_gene: TRBV12-3/TRBV12-4; j_gene: TRBJ1-2; CDR3nt: TGTGCCAGCAGTTTAACGGAGAACTATGGCTACACCTTC; CDR3aa: CASSLTENYGYTF
d_gene: .; abundance: .; v_gene: TRBV5-5; j_gene: TRBJ1-2; CDR3nt: TGTGCCAGCAGCTTGTCCCAGGGTACCAACTATGGCTACACCTTC; CDR3aa: CASSLSQGTNYGYTF
d_gene: .; abundance: .; v_gene: TRBV7-6; j_gene: TRBJ1-1; CDR3nt: TGTGCCAGCAAGAGGAGGGATAGTGAAGCTTTCTTT; CDR3aa: CASKRRDSEAFF
d_gene: TRBD1; abundance: .; v_gene: TRBV29-1; j_gene: TRBJ1-2; CDR3nt: TGCAGCGTTGGGGACAGGGGCCAGACCAATGGCTACACCTTC; CDR3aa: CSVGDRGQTNGYTF
d_gene: TRBD2; abundance: once; v_gene: TRBV5-1; j_gene: TRBJ2-5; CDR3nt: TGCGCCAGCAGCTTCGGGACTAGCGGGAATCTACAAGAGACCCAGTACTTC; CDR3aa: CASSFGTSGNLQETQYF
d_gene: .; abundance: few; v_gene: TRBV10-3; j_gene: TRBJ1-1; CDR3nt: TGTGCCATCACGGGATTTGAGGCTGAAGCTTTCTTT; CDR3aa: CAITGFEAEAFF
d_gene: TRBD1; abundance: once; v_gene: TRBV30; j_gene: TRBJ2-2; CDR3nt: TGTGCCTGGGACAGGGGGCAAAACGGGGAGCTGTTTTTT; CDR3aa: CAWDRGQNGELFF
d_gene: .; abundance: .; v_gene: TRBV6-5; j_gene: TRBJ2-1; CDR3nt: TGTGCCAGCAGTTCGCCCCCTTCGGATCAGCAGTTCTTC; CDR3aa: CASSSPPSDQQFF
d_gene: .; abundance: once; v_gene: TRBV6-6; j_gene: TRBJ1-2; CDR3nt: TGTGCCAGCAGTTACTCAGACTGGGACTATGGCTACACCTTC; CDR3aa: CASSYSDWDYGYTF
d_gene: TRBD1; abundance: .; v_gene: TRBV4-3; j_gene: TRBJ1-2; CDR3nt: TGCGCCAGCAGCCTAGGGACAGGGGGAGATGGCTACACCTTC; CDR3aa: CASSLGTGGDGYTF
d_gene: .; abundance: .; v_gene: TRBV5-4; j_gene: TRBJ1-6; CDR3nt: TGTGCCAGCAGCTTTATTGGGGGCTCTAATTCACCCCTCCACTTT; CDR3aa: CASSFIGGSNSPLHF
d_gene: .; abundance: .; v_gene: TRBV6-5; j_gene: TRBJ2-2; CDR3nt: TGTGCCAGCACTAGCACCGGGGAGCTGTTTTTT; CDR3aa: CASTSTGELFF
d_gene: TRBD2; abundance: .; v_gene: TRBV29-1; j_gene: TRBJ2-7; CDR3nt: TGCAGCGTCTCCACCCCTAGCGGGAGAACGAGCAACGAGCAGTACTTC; CDR3aa: CSVSTPSGRTSNEQYF
d_gene: .; abundance: .; v_gene: TRBV27; j_gene: TRBJ1-2; CDR3nt: TGTGCCACCTATTACTATGGCTACACCTTC; CDR3aa: CATYYYGYTF
d_gene: TRBD2; abundance: .; v_gene: TRBV23-1; j_gene: TRBJ2-5; CDR3nt: TGCGCCAGCAGTCTAAGTCCCCTGAGCGGGGGGGCCATTGAGACCCAGTACTTC; CDR3aa: CASSLSPLSGGAIETQYF
d_gene: TRBD1; abundance: .; v_gene: TRBV5-5; j_gene: TRBJ1-2; CDR3nt: TGTGCCAGCAGCCTTTTACAGGGACAGGATGGCTACACCTTC; CDR3aa: CASSLLQGQDGYTF
d_gene: .; abundance: .; v_gene: TRBV19; j_gene: TRBJ1-5; CDR3nt: TGTGCCAGTAGTATTACGTCGAGGGTAGGCCAGCCCCAGCATTTT; CDR3aa: CASSITSRVGQPQHF
d_gene: .; abundance: .; v_gene: TRBV28; j_gene: TRBJ1-1; CDR3nt: TGTGCCAGCAGTTTAGGCAGGGTGAACACTGAAGCTTTCTTT; CDR3aa: CASSLGRVNTEAFF
d_gene: .; abundance: medium-sized; v_gene: TRBV29-1; j_gene: TRBJ1-2; CDR3nt: TGCAGCGTTCGATTACAGACCGCAAATAACTATGGCTACACCTTC; CDR3aa: CSVRLQTANNYGYTF
d_gene: .; abundance: .; v_gene: TRBV7-9; j_gene: TRBJ2-2; CDR3nt: TGTGCCAGCAGCTTCTCCGCCAACACCGGGGAGCTGTTTTTT; CDR3aa: CASSFSANTGELFF
d_gene: .; abundance: .; v_gene: TRBV2; j_gene: TRBJ2-3; CDR3nt: TGTGCCAGCGGGGCTAGCGTGACAGATACGCAGTATTTT; CDR3aa: CASGASVTDTQYF
d_gene: TRBD1; abundance: .; v_gene: TRBV3-1/TRBV3-2; j_gene: TRBJ1-3; CDR3nt: TGTGCCAGCAGCCACTCGGACAGGGGAGCGAACACCATATATTTT; CDR3aa: CASSHSDRGANTIYF
d_gene: .; abundance: .; v_gene: TRBV6-5; j_gene: TRBJ2-7; CDR3nt: TGTGCCAGCAGTTCTTCCTCTGGGAGTTCAAAGCAGTACTTC; CDR3aa: CASSSSSGSSKQYF
d_gene: .; abundance: once; v_gene: TRBV30; j_gene: TRBJ2-1; CDR3nt: TGTGCCTGGAAAGGAGGTTGGAATGAGCAGTTCTTC; CDR3aa: CAWKGGWNEQFF
d_gene: TRBD2; abundance: .; v_gene: TRBV15; j_gene: TRBJ2-2; CDR3nt: TGTGCCACCAGCAGAGATCGGAGCGGGACCTCAAACACCGGGGAGCTGTTTTTT; CDR3aa: CATSRDRSGTSNTGELFF
d_gene: .; abundance: once; v_gene: TRBV30; j_gene: TRBJ1-6; CDR3nt: TGTGCCTGGAGACGGGAAGATTCACCCCTCCACTTT; CDR3aa: CAWRREDSPLHF
d_gene: TRBD2; abundance: .; v_gene: TRBV12-3/TRBV12-4; j_gene: TRBJ2-5; CDR3nt: TGTGCCAGCAGTTTATTGGCTAGCGGGATGGTGTACTTC; CDR3aa: CASSLLASGMVYF
d_gene: .; abundance: .; v_gene: TRBV3-1/TRBV3-2; j_gene: TRBJ2-7; CDR3nt: TGTGCCAGCAGACTGGGAGAGGGCAACCGATACGAGCAGTACTTC; CDR3aa: CASRLGEGNRYEQYF
d_gene: .; abundance: .; v_gene: TRBV12-3/TRBV12-4; j_gene: TRBJ1-1; CDR3nt: TGTGCCAGCAGTTCCCGTACATACCGAGCTTTCTTT; CDR3aa: CASSSRTYRAFF